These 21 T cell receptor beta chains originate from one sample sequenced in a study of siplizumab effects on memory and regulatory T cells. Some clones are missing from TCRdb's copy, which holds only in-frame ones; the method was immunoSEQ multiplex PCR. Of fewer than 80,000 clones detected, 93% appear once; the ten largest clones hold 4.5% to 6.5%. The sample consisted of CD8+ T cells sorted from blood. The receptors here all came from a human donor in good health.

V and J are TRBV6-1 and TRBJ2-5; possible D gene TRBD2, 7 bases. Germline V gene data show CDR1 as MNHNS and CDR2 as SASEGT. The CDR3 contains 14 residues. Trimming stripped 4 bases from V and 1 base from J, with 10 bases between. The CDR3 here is CASSGGGGQETQYF. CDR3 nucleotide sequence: TGTGCCAGCAGTGGAGGGGGGGGCCAAGAGACCCAGTACTTC.

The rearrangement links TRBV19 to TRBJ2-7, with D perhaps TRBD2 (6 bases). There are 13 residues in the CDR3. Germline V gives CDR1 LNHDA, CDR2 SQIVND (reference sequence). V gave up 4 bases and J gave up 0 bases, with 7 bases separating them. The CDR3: CASSTGSSYEQYF. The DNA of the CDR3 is TGTGCCAGTAGTACCGGGAGCTCCTACGAGCAGTACTTC.

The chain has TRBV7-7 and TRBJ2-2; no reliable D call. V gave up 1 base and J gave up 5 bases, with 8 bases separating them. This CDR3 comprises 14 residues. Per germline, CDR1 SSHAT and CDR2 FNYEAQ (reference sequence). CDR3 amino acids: CASSLEVGTGELFF. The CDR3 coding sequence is TGTGCCAGCAGCTTAGAAGTTGGGACCGGGGAGCTGTTTTTT.

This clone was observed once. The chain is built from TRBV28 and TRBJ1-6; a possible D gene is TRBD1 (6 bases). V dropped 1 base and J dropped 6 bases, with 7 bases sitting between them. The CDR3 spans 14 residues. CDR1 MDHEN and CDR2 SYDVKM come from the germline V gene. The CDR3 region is CASSLSQGNSPLHF. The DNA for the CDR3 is TGTGCCAGCAGTTTATCACAGGGTAATTCACCCCTCCACTTT.

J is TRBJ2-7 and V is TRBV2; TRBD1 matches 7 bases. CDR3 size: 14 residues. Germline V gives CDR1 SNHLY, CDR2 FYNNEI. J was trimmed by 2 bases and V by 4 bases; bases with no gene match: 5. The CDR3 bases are TGTGCCAGCAGTGGCCGGGACAGAGCCTACGAGCAGTACTTC. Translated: CASSGRDRAYEQYF.

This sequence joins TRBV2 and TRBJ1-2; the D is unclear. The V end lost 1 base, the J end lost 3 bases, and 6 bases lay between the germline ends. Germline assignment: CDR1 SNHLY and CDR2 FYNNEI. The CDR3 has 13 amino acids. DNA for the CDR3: TGTGCCAGCAGTGAAGGACAAGACTATGGCTACACCTTC. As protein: CASSEGQDYGYTF.

Here the CDR3 reads CASSSTGYSGNTIYF. CDR3 nucleotide sequence: TGTGCCAGCAGTTCCACAGGGTACTCTGGAAACACCATATATTTT. The chain recombines TRBV6-5 with TRBJ1-3; tentative D call: TRBD1 (6 bases). Looked up from germline, CDR1 is MNHEY and CDR2 is SVGAGI. The length of the CDR3 is 15 residues. Trimming removed 4 bases at V and 0 bases at J, with 10 bases between.

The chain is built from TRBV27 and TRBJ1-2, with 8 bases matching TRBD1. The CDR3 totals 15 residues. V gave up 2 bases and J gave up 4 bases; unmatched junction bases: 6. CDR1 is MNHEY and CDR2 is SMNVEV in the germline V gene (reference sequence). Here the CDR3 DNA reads TGTGCCAGCAGTTTAGGGTCAGGGGGCTCCTATGGCTACACCTTC. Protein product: CASSLGSGGSYGYTF.

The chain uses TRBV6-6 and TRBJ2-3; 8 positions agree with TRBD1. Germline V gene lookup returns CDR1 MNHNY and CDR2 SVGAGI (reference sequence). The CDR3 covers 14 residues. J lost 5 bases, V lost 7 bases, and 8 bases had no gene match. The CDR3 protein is CASTPRGREDTQYF. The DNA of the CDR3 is TGTGCCAGCACCCCCAGGGGGCGCGAAGATACGCAGTATTTT.

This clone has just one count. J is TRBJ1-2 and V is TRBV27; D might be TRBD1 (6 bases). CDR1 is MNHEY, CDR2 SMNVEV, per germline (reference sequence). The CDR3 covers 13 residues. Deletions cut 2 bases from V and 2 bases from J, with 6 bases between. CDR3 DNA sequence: TGTGCCAGCAGTTTAGGACAGAACTATGGCTACACCTTC. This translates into CASSLGQNYGYTF.

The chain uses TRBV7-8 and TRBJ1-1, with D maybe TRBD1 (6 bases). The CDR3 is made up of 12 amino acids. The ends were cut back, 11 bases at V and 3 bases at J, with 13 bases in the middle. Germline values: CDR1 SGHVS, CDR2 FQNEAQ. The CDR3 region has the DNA TGTGCCGGGGGGGCAGGGGACACTGAAGCTTTCTTT. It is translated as CAGGAGDTEAFF.

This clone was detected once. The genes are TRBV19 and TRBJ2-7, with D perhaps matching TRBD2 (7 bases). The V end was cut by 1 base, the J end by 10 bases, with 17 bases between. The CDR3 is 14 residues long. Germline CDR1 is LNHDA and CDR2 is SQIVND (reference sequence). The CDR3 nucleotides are TGTGCCAGTAGTATAGTCGGAGAAGGGGGGGAACAGTACTTC. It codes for CASSIVGEGGEQYF.

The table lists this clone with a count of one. For the CDR3, the DNA is TGTGCCAGCAGATCCGATACAGGGATCAATCAGCCCCAGCATTTT. Translating gives CASRSDTGINQPQHF. The rearrangement uses TRBV28 and TRBJ1-5, with D perhaps matching TRBD1 (6 bases). CDR3 length: 15 amino acids. The ends were cut back, 6 bases at V and 3 bases at J, with 15 bases in the middle. Germline V gives CDR1 MDHEN, CDR2 SYDVKM.

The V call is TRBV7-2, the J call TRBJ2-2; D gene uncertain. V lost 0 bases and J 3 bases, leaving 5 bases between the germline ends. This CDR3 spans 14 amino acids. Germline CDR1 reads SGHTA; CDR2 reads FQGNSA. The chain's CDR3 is CASSLALYTGELFF. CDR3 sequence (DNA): TGTGCCAGCAGCTTAGCCCTCTACACCGGGGAGCTGTTTTTT. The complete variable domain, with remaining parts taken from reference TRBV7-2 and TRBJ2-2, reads GAGVSQSPSNKVTEKGKDVELRCDPISGHTALYWYRQSLGQGLEFLIYFQGNSAPDKSGLPSDRFSAERTGGSVSTLTIQRTQQEDSAVYLCASSLALYTGELFFGEGSRLTVL.

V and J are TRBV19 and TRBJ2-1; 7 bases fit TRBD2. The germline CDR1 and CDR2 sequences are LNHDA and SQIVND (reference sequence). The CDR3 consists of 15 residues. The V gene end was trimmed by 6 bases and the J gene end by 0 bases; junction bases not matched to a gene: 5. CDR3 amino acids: CASSPAGSSYNEQFF. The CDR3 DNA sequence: TGTGCCAGTAGCCCAGCGGGGAGCTCCTACAATGAGCAGTTCTTC.

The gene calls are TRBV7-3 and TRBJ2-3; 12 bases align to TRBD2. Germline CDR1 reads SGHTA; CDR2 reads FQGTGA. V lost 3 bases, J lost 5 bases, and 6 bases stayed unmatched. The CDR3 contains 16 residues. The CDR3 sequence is CASSFLAGGPGDTQYF. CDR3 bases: TGTGCCAGCAGCTTCCTAGCGGGGGGGCCGGGAGATACGCAGTATTTT.

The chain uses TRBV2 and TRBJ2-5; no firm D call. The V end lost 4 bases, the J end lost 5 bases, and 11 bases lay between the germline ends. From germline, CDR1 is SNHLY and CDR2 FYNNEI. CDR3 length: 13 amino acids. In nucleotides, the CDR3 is TGTGCCAGCAGTGCTCTAGACGCGGAGACCCAGTACTTC. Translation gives CASSALDAETQYF. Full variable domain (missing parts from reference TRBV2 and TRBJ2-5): EPEVTQTPSHQVTQMGQEVILRCVPISNHLYFYWYRQILGQKVEFLVSFYNNEISEKSEIFDDQFSVERPDGSNFTLKIRSTKLEDSAMYFCASSALDAETQYFGPGTRLLVL.

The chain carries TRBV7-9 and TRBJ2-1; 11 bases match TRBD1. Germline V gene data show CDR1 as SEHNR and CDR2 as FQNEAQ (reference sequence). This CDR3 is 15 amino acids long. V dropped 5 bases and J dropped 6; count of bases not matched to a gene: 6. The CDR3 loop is CASSPQGTGGNEQFF. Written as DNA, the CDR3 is TGTGCCAGCAGCCCCCAAGGGACAGGGGGCAATGAGCAGTTCTTC.

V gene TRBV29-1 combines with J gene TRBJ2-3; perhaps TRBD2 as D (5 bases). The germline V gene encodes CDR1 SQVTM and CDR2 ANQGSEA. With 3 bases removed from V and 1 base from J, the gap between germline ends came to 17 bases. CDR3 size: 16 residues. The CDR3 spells CSVDLSGLRGTDTQYF. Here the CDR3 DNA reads TGCAGCGTTGATTTATCGGGTTTGCGGGGCACAGATACGCAGTATTTT.

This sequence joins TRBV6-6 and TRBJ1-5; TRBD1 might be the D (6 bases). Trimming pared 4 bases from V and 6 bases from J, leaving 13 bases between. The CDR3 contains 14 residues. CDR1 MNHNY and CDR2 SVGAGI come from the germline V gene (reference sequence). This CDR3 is CASSFQGSRQPQHF. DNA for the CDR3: TGTGCCAGCAGTTTTCAGGGGTCCCGTCAGCCCCAGCATTTT.

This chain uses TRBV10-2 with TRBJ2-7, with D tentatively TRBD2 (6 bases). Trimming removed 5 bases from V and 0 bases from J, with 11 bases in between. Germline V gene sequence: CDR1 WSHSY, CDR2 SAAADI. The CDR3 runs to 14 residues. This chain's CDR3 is CASSLAASSYEQYF. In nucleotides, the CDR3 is TGCGCCAGCAGTTTAGCGGCCAGCTCCTACGAGCAGTACTTC.